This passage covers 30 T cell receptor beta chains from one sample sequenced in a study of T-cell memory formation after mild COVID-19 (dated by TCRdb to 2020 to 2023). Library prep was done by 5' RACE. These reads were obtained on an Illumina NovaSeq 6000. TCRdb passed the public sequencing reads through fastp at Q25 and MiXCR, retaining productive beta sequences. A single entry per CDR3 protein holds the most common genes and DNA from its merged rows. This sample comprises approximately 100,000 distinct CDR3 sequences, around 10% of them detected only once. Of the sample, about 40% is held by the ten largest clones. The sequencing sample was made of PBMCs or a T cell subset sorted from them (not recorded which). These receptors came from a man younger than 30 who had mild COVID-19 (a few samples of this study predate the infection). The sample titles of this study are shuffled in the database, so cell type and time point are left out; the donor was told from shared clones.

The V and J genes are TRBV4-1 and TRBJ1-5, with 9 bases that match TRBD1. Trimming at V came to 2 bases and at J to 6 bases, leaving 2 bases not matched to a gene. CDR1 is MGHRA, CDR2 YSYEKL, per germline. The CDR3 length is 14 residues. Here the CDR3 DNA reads TGCGCCAGCAGCCAACGGACAGGGGTTCAGCCCCAGCATTTT. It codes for CASSQRTGVQPQHF.

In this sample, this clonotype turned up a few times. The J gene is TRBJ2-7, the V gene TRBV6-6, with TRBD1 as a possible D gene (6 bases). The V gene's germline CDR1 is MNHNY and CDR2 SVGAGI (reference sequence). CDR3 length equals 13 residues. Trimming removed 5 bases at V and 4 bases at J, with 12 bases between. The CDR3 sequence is CASSIHRAYEQYV. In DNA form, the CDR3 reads TGTGCCAGCAGTATCCACAGGGCGTACGAGCAGTACGTC.

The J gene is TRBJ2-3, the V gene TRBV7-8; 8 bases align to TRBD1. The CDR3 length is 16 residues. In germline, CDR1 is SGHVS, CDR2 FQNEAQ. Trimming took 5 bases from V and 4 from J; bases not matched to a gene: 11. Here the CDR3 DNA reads TGTGCCAGCAGCGCAACAGGGGGTCGAGCTGCAGATACGCAGTATTTT. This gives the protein CASSATGGRAADTQYF.

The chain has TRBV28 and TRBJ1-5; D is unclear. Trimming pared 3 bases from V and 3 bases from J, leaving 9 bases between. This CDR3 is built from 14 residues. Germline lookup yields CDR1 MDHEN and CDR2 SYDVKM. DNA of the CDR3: TGTGCCAGCAGTTTGGTTCACGACAATCAGCCCCAGCATTTT. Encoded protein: CASSLVHDNQPQHF.

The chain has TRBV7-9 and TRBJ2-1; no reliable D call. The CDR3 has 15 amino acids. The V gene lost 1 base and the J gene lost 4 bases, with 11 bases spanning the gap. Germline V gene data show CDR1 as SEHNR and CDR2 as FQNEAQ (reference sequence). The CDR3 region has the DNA TGTGCCAGCAGCTTAGTTGCGTTGGGGTACAATGAGCAGTTCTTC. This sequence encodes CASSLVALGYNEQFF.

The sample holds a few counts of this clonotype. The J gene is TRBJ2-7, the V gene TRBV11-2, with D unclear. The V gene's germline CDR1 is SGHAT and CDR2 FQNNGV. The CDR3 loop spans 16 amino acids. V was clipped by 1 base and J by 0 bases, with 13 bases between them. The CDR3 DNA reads TGTGCCAGCAGCTTAGGGTTTGGGTTCAGCTCCTACGAGCAGTACTTC. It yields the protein CASSLGFGFSSYEQYF.

The CDR3 sequence is CASSFRQGSYEQYF. The CDR3, as DNA: TGTGCCAGCAGCTTCCGACAGGGGAGCTACGAGCAGTACTTC. The gene calls are TRBV7-2 and TRBJ2-7, with 8 bases fitting TRBD1. The CDR3 is 14 amino acids. Germline V lookup: CDR1 SGHTA, CDR2 FQGNSA. V shed 3 bases and J 3 bases; nucleotides not matched to a gene: 4.

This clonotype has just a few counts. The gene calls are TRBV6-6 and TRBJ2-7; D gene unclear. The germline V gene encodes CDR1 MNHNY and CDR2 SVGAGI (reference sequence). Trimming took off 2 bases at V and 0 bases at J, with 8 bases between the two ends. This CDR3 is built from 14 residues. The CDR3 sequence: CASSYPPGSYEQYF. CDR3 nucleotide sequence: TGTGCCAGCAGTTACCCCCCAGGCTCCTACGAGCAGTACTTC.

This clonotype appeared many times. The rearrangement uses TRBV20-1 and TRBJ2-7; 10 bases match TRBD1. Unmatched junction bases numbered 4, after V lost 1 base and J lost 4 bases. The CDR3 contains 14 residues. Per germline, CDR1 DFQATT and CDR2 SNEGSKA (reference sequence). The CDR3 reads CSARGTGGDYEQYV. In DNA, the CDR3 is TGCAGTGCTAGAGGGACAGGGGGGGATTACGAGCAGTACGTC.

This CDR3 is CASSFRDRGSYEQYF. Written as DNA, the CDR3 is TGTGCCAGCAGCTTCCGGGACAGGGGGTCCTACGAGCAGTACTTC. The chain is built from TRBV7-9 and TRBJ2-7, with 11 bases fitting TRBD1. In germline, CDR1 is SEHNR, CDR2 FQNEAQ (reference sequence). Trimming took 3 bases from V and 1 from J; bases not matched to a gene: 2. The CDR3 length is 15 residues.

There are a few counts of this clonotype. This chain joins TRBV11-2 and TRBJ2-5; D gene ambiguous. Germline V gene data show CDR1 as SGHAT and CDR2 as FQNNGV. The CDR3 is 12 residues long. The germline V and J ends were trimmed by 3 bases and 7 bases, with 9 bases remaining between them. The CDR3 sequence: CASSFSSPTQYF. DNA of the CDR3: TGTGCCAGCAGCTTCAGCTCGCCGACCCAGTACTTC.

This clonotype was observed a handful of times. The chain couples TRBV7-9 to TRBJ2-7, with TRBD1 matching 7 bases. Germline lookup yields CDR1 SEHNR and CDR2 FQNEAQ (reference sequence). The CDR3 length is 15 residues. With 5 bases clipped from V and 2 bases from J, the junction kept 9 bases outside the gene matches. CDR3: CASSGWGTATYEQYF. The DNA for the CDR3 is TGTGCCAGCAGCGGGTGGGGGACAGCCACCTACGAGCAGTACTTC.

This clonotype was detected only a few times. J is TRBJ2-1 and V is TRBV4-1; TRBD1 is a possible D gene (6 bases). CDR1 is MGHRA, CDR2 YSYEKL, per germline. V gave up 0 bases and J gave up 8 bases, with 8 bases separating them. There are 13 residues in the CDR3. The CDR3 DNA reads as TGCGCCAGCAGCCAAGAACAGGGTTATGAGCAGTTCTTC. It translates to CASSQEQGYEQFF.

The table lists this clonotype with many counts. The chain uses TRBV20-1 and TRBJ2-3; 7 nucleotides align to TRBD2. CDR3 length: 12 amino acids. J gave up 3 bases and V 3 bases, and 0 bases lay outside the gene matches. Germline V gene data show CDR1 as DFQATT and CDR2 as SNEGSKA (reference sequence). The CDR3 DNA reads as TGCAGTGCTAGCGGGGGGACAGATACGCAGTATTTT. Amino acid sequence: CSASGGTDTQYF.

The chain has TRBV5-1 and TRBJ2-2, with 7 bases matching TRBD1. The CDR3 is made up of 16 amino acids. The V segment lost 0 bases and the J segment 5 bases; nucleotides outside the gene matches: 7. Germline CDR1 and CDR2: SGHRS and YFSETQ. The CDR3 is CASSLVRQGGTGELFF. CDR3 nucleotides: TGCGCCAGCAGCTTGGTCCGACAGGGTGGGACCGGGGAGCTGTTTTTT.

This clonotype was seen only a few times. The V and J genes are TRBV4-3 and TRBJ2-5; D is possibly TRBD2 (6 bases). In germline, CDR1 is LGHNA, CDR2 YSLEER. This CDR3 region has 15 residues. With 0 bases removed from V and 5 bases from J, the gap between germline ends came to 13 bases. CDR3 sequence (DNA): TGCGCCAGCAGCCAAGACTGGAGGGGCCGGGAGACCCAGTACTTC. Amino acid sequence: CASSQDWRGRETQYF.

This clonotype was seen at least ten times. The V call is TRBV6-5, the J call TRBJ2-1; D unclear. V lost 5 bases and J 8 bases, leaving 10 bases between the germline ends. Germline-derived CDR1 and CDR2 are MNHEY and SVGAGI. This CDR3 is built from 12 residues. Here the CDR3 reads CASSRGEDEQFF. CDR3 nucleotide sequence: TGTGCCAGCAGTCGTGGTGAGGATGAGCAGTTCTTC.

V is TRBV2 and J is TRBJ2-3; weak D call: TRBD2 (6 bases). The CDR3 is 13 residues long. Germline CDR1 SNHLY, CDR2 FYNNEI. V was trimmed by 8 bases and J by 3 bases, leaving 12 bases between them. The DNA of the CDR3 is TGTGCCAGCCTTCGGGACTCAACAGATACGCAGTATTTT. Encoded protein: CASLRDSTDTQYF.

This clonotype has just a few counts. The CDR3: CASSLGWDRGPVNTEAFF. The CDR3 nucleotides are TGTGCCAGCAGCTTAGGGTGGGACAGGGGGCCCGTGAACACTGAAGCTTTCTTT. The rearrangement links TRBV7-2 to TRBJ1-1; 12 nucleotides agree with TRBD1. Unmatched junction bases numbered 6, after V lost 1 base and J lost 0 bases. The germline CDR1 and CDR2 sequences are SGHTA and FQGNSA. There are 18 residues in the CDR3.

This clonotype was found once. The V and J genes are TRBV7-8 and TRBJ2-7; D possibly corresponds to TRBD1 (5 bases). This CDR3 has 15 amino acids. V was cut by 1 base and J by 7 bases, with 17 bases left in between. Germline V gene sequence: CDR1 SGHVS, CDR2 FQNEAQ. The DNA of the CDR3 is TGTGCCAGCAGCTTAGTTTTCACAGGATTGTTTGAGCAGTACTTC. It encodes CASSLVFTGLFEQYF.

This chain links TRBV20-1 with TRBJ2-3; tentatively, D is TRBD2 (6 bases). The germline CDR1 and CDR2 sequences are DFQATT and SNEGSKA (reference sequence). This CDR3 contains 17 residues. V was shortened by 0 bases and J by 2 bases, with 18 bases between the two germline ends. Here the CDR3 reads CSAREVSAGPATDTQYF. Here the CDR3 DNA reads TGCAGTGCTAGAGAAGTTTCGGCGGGGCCCGCCACAGATACGCAGTATTTT.

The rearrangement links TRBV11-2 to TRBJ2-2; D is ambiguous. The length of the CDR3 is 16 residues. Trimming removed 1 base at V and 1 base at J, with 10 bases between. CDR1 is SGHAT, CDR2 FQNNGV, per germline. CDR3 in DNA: TGTGCCAGCAGCTTAGGAGGACCAGGGAACACCGGGGAGCTGTTTTTT. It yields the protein CASSLGGPGNTGELFF.

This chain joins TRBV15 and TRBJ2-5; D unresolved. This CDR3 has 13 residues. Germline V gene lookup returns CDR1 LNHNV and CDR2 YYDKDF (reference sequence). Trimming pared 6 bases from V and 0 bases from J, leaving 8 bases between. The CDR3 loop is CATRNGDQETQYF. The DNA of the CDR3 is TGTGCCACCAGGAATGGGGACCAAGAGACCCAGTACTTC.

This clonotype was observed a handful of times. CDR3 protein: CAISESRGAKTNYGYTF. CDR3 DNA: TGTGCCATCAGTGAGTCCAGGGGGGCCAAAACTAACTATGGCTACACCTTC. The rearrangement joins TRBV10-3 to TRBJ1-2, with 7 bases aligning to TRBD1. Germline V gives CDR1 ENHRY, CDR2 SYGVKD. J gave up 0 bases and V 0 bases, and 7 bases lay outside the gene matches. The CDR3 is made up of 17 amino acids.

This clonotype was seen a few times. CDR3 DNA sequence: TGTGCCAGCAGTTGGGACTTAGACACTGAAGCTTTCTTT. Amino acid sequence: CASSWDLDTEAFF. The chain uses TRBV12-3 or TRBV12-4 and TRBJ1-1, with D tentatively TRBD1 (5 bases). The CDR3 totals 13 residues. V lost 4 bases and J 3 bases, leaving 9 bases between the germline ends.

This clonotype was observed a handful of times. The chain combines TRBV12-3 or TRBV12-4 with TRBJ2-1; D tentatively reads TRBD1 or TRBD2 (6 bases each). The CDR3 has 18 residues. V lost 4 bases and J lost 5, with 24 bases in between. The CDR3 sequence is CASSSPGGESRRNNEQFF. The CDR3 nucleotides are TGTGCCAGCAGTTCCCCCGGGGGCGAGTCCCGGCGAAACAATGAGCAGTTCTTC.

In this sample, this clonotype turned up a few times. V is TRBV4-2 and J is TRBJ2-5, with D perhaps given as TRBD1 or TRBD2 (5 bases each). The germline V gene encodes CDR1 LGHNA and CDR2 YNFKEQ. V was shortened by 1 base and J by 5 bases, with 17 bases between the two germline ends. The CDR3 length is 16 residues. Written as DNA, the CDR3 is TGTGCCAGCAGCCAAGCGCCCGGGGCAAGTGGGGAGACCCAGTACTTC. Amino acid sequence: CASSQAPGASGETQYF.

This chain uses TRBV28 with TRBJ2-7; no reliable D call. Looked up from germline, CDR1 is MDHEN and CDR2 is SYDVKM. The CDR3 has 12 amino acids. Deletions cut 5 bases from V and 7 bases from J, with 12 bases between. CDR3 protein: CASSDPMGEQYV. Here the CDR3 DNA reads TGTGCCAGCAGTGATCCGATGGGGGAGCAGTACGTC.

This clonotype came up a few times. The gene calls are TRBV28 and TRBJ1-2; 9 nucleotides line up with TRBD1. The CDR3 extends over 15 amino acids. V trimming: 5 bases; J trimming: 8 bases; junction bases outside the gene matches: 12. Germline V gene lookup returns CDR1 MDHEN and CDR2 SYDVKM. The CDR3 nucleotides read TGTGCCAGCAGTACTTCCCCTGACAGGGGGAAGGGCTACACCTTC. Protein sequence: CASSTSPDRGKGYTF.

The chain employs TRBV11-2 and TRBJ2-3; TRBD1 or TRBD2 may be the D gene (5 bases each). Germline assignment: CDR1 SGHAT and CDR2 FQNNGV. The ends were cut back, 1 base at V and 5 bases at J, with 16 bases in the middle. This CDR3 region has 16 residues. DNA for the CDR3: TGTGCCAGCAGCTTAGGGGGAGATCACAGGTTAGATACGCAGTATTTT. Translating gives CASSLGGDHRLDTQYF.